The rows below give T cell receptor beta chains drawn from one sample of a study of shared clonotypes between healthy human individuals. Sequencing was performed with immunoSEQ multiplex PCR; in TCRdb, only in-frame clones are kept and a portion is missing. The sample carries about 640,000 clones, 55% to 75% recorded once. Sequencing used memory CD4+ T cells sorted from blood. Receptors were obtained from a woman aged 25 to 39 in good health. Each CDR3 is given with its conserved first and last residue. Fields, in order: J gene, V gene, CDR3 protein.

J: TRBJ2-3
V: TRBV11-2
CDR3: CASSKERYRDTQYF

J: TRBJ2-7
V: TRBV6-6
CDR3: CASKPTRGRVMDEQYF

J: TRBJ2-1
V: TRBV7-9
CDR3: CASTRGSGMSNEQFF

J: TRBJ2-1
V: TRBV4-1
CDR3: CASSQDLAGWLRGEQFF

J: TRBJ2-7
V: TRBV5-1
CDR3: CASSSGSYEQYF

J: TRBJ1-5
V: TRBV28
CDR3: CASSSQVLQPQHF

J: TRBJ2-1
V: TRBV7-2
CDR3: CASIPQRDSNPNEQFF

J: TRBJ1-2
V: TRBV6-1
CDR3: CASGGNYGYTF

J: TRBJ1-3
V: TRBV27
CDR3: CASSLSGRYSGNTIYF

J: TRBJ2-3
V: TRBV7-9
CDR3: CASRSGLAGETDTQYF

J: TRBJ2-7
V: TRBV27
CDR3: CASTPLAGVYEQYF

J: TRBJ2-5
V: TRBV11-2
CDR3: CASSLDYGVRQETQYF

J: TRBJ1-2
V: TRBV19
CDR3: CASSEQHKTNYGYTF

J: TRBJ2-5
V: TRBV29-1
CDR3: CSVGRTTGETQYF

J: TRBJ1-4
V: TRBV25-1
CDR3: CASSKLPQGARDEKLFF

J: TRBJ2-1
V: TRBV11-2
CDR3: CASSLDVLSRGNEQFF

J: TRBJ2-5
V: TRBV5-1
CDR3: CASRRGTSGRETQYF

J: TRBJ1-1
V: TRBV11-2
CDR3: CASSTSDIKNTEAFF

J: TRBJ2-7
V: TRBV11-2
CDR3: CASSPSTSGRKVLLEQYF

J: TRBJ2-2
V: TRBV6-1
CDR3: CASNGRDTGELFF

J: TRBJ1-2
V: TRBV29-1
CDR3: CSVAWDSRYTF

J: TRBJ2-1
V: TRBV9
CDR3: CASSVASRAGEQFF

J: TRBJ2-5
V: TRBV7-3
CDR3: CASSKNAGLQETQYF

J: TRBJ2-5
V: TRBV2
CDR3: CASSAVETQYF

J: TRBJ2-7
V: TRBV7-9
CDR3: CASTPQASYEQYF

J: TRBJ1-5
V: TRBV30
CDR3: CAWTRGIGGQPQHF

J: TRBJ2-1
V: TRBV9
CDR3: CASSVEGFYNEQFF

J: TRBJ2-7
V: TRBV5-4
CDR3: CASSLVDARSDEQYF

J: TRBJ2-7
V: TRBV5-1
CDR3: CASSLVDRGYEQYF

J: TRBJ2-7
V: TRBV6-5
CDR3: CASSQDYITHYEQYF

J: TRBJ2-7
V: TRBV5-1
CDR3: CASSFGGGTDYEQYF

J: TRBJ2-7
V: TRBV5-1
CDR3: CASSPGGPGEQYF

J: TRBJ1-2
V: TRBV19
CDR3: CASSPSRTYQTF

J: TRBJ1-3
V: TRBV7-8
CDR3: CASSDWPAGNTIYF

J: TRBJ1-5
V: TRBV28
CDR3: CASSSPDRESQPQHF

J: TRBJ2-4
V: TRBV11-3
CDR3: CASSPGGKLAKNIQYF

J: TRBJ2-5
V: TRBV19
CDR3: CASKRDSQETQYF

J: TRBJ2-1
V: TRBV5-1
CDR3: CASSSDFPLYNEQFF

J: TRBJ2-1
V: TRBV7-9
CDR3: CASSSRVRIHEQFF

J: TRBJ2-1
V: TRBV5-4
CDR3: CASSLLTRGEQFF

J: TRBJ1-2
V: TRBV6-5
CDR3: CASGVGVYGYTF

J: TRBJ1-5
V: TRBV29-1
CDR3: CSAVTGPNQPQHF

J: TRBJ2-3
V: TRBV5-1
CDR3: CASSLAGPGSGDTQYF

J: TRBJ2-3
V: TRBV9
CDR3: CASSVLAGALDTQYF

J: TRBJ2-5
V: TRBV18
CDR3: CASSPQVGETQYF

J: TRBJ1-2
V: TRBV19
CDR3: CASSTRRTGDGYTF

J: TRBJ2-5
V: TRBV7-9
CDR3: CASRRDRGSGETQYF

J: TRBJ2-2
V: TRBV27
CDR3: CASKAPGQGAGELFF

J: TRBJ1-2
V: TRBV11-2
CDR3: CASSLGLGQNYGYTF

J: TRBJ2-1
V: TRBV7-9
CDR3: CASSLPVGEQFF

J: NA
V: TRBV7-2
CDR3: CASSPEPVGTQYF

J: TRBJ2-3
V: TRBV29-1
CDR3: CSVEAQASTDTQYF

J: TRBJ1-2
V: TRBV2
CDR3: CASSEGLGGLGYTF

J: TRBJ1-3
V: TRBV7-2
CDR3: CASSLEDPVYTIYF

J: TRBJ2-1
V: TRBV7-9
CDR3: CASSYHLNEAFF

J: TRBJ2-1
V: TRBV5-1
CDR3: CASSSQGNEQFF

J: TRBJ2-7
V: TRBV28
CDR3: CASSPPVPVLYEQYF

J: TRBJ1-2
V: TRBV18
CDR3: CASSPPLGGQRTGYGYTF

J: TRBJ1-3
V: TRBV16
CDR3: CASSLFGEVNTIYF